This T cell receptor beta chain was recovered during a study of T cells after yellow fever vaccination. Turning to the study itself: Those fractions that held only low numbers of cells were prepared using the SMART-Seq v4 Ultra Low Input RNA kit. Study-wide findings and caveats: Compared with primary, the secondary response was weaker and peaked at day 5, not 15.

TCRdb re-derived calls from the 5' RACE reads in MiXCR, one entry per CDR3 protein. The data show 500,000 to 650,000 distinct CDR3 sequences, with roughly a sixth seen just once and 17% held by the top ten. Concerning this clonotype: What it binds is unknown.

V lost 0 bases, J lost 14 bases, and 7 bases stayed unmatched. The CDR3 consists of 13 residues. CDR1 and CDR2 from the germline V gene are SGHDT and YYEEEE. Sequencing used PBMCs, obtained about 5 days after the first yellow fever vaccination. The chain couples TRBV5-6 to TRBJ1-2; 10 bases map to TRBD1. The clonotype comes from a young man who received the YFV17D yellow fever vaccine. The CDR3 here is CASSLGQGAFVTF. The CDR3 nucleotides read TGTGCCAGCAGCTTGGGACAGGGGGCCTTTGTTACCTTC.